A selection of T cell receptor beta chains follows, all from one sample in a study of T cells after yellow fever vaccination. One entry per CDR3 protein, called by TCRdb with MiXCR from the 5' RACE reads. The table records around 550,000 distinct CDR3 sequences, 19% of them present only once. This material consisted of PBMCs, taken 15 days after the yellow fever booster vaccination. These receptors came from a man younger than 45 who received the YFV17D yellow fever vaccine. The CDR3 runs from the conserved cysteine through the conserved F or W.

J | V | CDR3
TRBJ2-6 | TRBV6-2/TRBV6-3 | CASLRSSGANVLTF
TRBJ2-3 | TRBV20-1 | CSASRGRSDTQYF
TRBJ2-3 | TRBV20-1 | CSARDGRGSTDTQYF
TRBJ2-3 | TRBV7-2 | CASSPDGLAPGTQYF
TRBJ2-5 | TRBV6-1 | CASSRGHGETQYF
TRBJ2-7 | TRBV20-1 | CSARGPGGHEQYF
TRBJ2-1 | TRBV18 | CASSPLRGSYNEQFF
TRBJ2-3 | TRBV29-1 | CSVVGGMTDTQYF
TRBJ2-1 | TRBV7-2 | CASSSGTSGDLYNEQFF
TRBJ2-2 | TRBV6-5 | CASSYGAGNTGELFF
TRBJ2-3 | TRBV20-1 | CSATEGGTTDTQYF
TRBJ2-7 | TRBV21-1 | CASPRQGGHDEQYF
TRBJ1-2 | TRBV20-1 | CSARDRGLSFYGYTF
TRBJ2-4 | TRBV7-9 | CASSPTSGSYIQYF
TRBJ1-1 | TRBV7-9 | CASSIQGPTEAFF
TRBJ1-4 | TRBV25-1 | CASSEYIPRGRRDREKLFF
TRBJ2-1 | TRBV10-1 | CASSESGQGKLRNEQFF
TRBJ1-2 | TRBV7-2 | CASSFGTAYGYTF
TRBJ2-3 | TRBV29-1 | CSVEEGGDTQYF
TRBJ2-2 | TRBV19 | CASTLRRGRDTGELFF
TRBJ2-2 | TRBV5-1 | CASSLILAGELFF
TRBJ2-1 | TRBV29-1 | CSVGVSGYYNEQFF
TRBJ1-4 | TRBV29-1 | CSAYGGNEKLFF
TRBJ2-7 | TRBV10-3 | CAISEGGPLEQYF
TRBJ1-4 | TRBV28 | CASSFPTGDEKLFF
TRBJ2-5 | TRBV7-8 | CASSPLGEDQTQYF
TRBJ2-5 | TRBV20-1 | CSARVGGETQYF
TRBJ2-2 | TRBV5-1 | CASSPLDRGNTGELFF
TRBJ2-3 | TRBV6-2/TRBV6-3 | CASSYAGTGITDTQYF
TRBJ2-5 | TRBV6-1 | CASSGGTSAQETQYF
TRBJ2-2 | TRBV11-2 | CASSLNPGRSGELFF
TRBJ2-1 | TRBV7-3 | CASSSGTGRYNEQFF
TRBJ2-7 | TRBV29-1 | CSVGAANYEQYF
TRBJ2-5 | TRBV11-2 | CASGKRGKQETQYF
TRBJ2-2 | TRBV7-3 | CASSPTSGRGTGELFF
TRBJ2-5 | TRBV29-1 | CSVQGGHKETQYF
TRBJ2-1 | TRBV27 | CASSLSLLTGKFF
TRBJ2-5 | TRBV6-1 | CASKQGERGTQYF